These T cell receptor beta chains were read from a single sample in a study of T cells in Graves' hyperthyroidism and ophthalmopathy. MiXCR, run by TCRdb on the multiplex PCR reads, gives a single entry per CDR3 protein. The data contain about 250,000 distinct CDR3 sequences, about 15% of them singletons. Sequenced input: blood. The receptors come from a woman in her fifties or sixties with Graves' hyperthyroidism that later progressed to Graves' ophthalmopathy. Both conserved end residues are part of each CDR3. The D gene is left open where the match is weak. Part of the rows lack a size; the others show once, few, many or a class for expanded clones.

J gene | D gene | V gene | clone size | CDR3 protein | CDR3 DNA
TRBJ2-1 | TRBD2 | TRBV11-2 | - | CASSDQGTSGRSRQFF | TGTGCCAGCAGCGACCAGGGGACTAGCGGGAGGAGCCGGCAGTTCTTC
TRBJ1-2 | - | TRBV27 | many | CASSYHRTDLGGYTF | TGTGCCAGCAGTTACCATCGGACGGACCTGGGAGGCTACACCTTC
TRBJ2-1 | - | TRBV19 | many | CASSIVAGLGNEQFF | TGTGCCAGTAGTATCGTGGCGGGACTGGGCAATGAGCAGTTCTTC
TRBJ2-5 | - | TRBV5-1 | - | CASSHRGQGGQETQYF | TGCGCCAGCAGCCACCGCGGACAGGGAGGGCAAGAGACCCAGTACTTC
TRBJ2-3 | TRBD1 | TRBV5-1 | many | CASGTEGTDTQYF | TGCGCCAGCGGGACAGAGGGCACAGATACGCAGTATTTT
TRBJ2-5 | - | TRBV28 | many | CASSFGAQETQYF | TGTGCCAGCAGTTTTGGGGCCCAAGAGACCCAGTACTTC
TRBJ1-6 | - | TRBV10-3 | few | CAISAYNSPLHF | TGTGCCATCAGTGCGTATAATTCACCCCTCCACTTT
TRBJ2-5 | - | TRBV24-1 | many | CATSAGRVVRETQYF | TGTGCCACCAGTGCGGGGCGCGTCGTTCGAGAGACCCAGTACTTC
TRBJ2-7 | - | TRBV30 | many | CAWRLQSSYEQYF | TGTGCCTGGCGTCTTCAATCCTCCTACGAGCAGTACTTC
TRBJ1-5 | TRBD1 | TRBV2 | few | CASSEQGTGFQPQHF | TGTGCCAGCAGCGAACAAGGGACAGGGTTTCAGCCCCAGCATTTT
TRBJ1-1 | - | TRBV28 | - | CASSLWGQQNTEAFF | TGTGCCAGCAGTTTATGGGGTCAACAGAACACTGAAGCTTTCTTT
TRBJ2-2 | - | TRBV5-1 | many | CASSLLATETGELFF | TGCGCCAGCAGCTTGCTGGCCACAGAGACCGGGGAGCTGTTTTTT
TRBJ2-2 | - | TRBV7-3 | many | CASSLLGGNTGELFF | TGTGCCAGCAGCTTACTCGGCGGGAACACCGGGGAGCTGTTTTTT
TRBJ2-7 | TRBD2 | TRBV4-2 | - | CASSLGLAGACEQYF | TGTGCCAGCAGCCTAGGACTAGCGGGAGCCTGCGAGCAGTACTTC
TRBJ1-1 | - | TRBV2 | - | CACSDGGAAFF | TGTGCCTGCAGTGATGGGGGGGCAGCTTTCTTT
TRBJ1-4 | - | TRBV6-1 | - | CASSEHKGSGEKLFF | TGTGCCAGCAGTGAACATAAGGGATCGGGAGAAAAACTGTTTTTT
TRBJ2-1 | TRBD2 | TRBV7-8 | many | CASSLAPGLAGAEQFF | TGTGCCAGCAGCTTAGCGCCGGGACTAGCGGGGGCAGAGCAGTTCTTC
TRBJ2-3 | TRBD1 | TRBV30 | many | CAWSEGTGFGQYF | TGTGCCTGGAGCGAAGGGACAGGGTTCGGGCAGTATTTT
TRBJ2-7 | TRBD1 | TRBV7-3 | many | CASSFQDRGHEQYF | TGTGCCAGCAGTTTTCAGGACAGGGGCCACGAGCAGTACTTC
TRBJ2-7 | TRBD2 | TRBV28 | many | CASREVAGPYEQYF | TGTGCCAGCAGAGAGGTAGCGGGACCCTACGAGCAGTACTTC
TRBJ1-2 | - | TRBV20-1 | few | CSATGADGYTF | TGCAGTGCTACAGGGGCTGATGGCTACACCTTC
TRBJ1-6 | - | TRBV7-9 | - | CASSTSRRPLHF | TGTGCCAGCAGCACTAGCCGGAGGCCCCTCCACTTT
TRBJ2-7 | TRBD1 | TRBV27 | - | CASSPGTGAFYEQYF | TGTGCCAGCAGTCCTGGGACAGGGGCTTTCTACGAGCAGTACTTC
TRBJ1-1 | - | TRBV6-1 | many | CASSEIRGNTEAFF | TGTGCCAGCAGTGAAATAAGGGGGAACACTGAAGCTTTCTTT
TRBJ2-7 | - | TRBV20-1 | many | CSARYSYEQYF | TGCAGTGCTAGGTACTCCTACGAGCAGTACTTC
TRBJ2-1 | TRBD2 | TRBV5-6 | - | CASSLFEREGIDEQFF | TGTGCCAGCAGCTTGTTTGAGCGGGAGGGAATCGATGAGCAGTTCTTC
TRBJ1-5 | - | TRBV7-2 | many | CASSLGAGLGNQPQHF | TGTGCCAGCAGCTTAGGGGCAGGGCTTGGCAATCAGCCCCAGCATTTT
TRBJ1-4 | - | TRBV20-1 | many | CSADPGDEKLFF | TGCAGTGCTGATCCGGGGGATGAAAAACTGTTTTTT
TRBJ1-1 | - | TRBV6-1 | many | CASSQETVNTEAFF | TGTGCCAGCAGTCAAGAGACGGTGAACACTGAAGCTTTCTTT
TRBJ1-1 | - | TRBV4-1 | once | CASSQAVGVSTEAFF | TGCGCCAGCAGCCAGGCTGTTGGGGTGAGCACTGAAGCTTTCTTT
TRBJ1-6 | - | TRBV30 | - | CACWRSEDSPLHF | TGTGCCTGCTGGAGGTCGGAGGATTCACCCCTCCACTTT
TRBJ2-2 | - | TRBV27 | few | CASSLREATGELFF | TGTGCCAGCAGTTTGAGGGAAGCGACCGGGGAGCTGTTTTTT
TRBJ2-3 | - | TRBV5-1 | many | CASSSTVVGTDGDTQYF | TGCGCCAGCAGCTCCACGGTGGTGGGGACGGATGGAGATACGCAGTATTTT
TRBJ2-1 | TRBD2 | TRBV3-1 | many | CASSHGTSGSYEQFF | TGTGCCAGCAGCCACGGGACTAGCGGGAGTTATGAGCAGTTCTTC
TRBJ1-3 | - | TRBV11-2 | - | CASSLERGLGNTIYF | TGTGCCAGCAGCTTAGAGAGGGGCCTGGGAAACACCATATATTTT
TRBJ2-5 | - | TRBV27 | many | CASSLSGRGGETQYF | TGTGCCAGCAGTTTATCAGGCAGGGGGGGAGAGACCCAGTACTTC
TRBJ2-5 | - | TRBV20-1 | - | CSEGGQETQYF | TGCAGTGAGGGGGGTCAAGAGACCCAGTACTTC
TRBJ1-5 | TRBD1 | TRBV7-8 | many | CASSLVPGQFNQPQHF | TGTGCCAGCAGCTTGGTCCCGGGACAGTTCAATCAGCCCCAGCATTTT
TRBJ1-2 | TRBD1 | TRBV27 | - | CASRRDRAYGYTF | TGTGCCAGCAGGAGGGACAGGGCTTATGGCTACACCTTC